The next 12 T cell receptor beta chains were all read from a single sample in a study of CD8+ T cells in alopecia areata. This sample's treatment: oral pan-JAK inhibitor, 5-10 mg twice daily. RNA extraction was followed by reverse transcription into cDNA, which acted as the sequencing template. Data came from immunoSEQ multiplex PCR; TCRdb stores just in-frame clones and leaves some out. This sample has roughly 230,000 clones; roughly 40% occur once, and the top ten carry 2% to 3%. The specimen comprised CD4+ T cells sorted from blood, sampled between weeks 36 and 40, from a patient treated with tofacitinib. The receptors stem from a human donor with alopecia areata.

This clone was detected a few times. The chain carries TRBV11-3 and TRBJ1-1; D is undetermined. The CDR3 totals 13 residues. CDR1 is SGHNT, CDR2 YENEEA, per germline. V lost 0 bases, J lost 1 base, and 3 bases lay in between. CDR3: CASSLEENTEAFF. CDR3 nucleotides: TGTGCCAGCAGCTTAGAAGAGAACACTGAAGCTTTCTTT.

J is TRBJ1-5 and V is TRBV30; TRBD1 is a possible D gene (6 bases). The V gene's germline CDR1 is GTSNPN and CDR2 SVGIG (reference sequence). V dropped 5 bases and J dropped 4 bases, with 12 bases sitting between them. CDR3 length equals 13 residues. CDR3: CAWANRENQPQHF. The CDR3 bases are TGTGCCTGGGCAAACAGGGAAAATCAGCCCCAGCATTTT.

The chain recombines TRBV4-1 with TRBJ1-1; D call uncertain. Germline V lookup: CDR1 MGHRA, CDR2 YSYEKL. The V end was cut by 4 bases, the J end by 4 bases, with 13 bases between. The CDR3 has 14 amino acids. CDR3 in amino acids: CASSPGYGGTEAFF. The CDR3 region has the DNA TGCGCCAGCAGCCCAGGATACGGCGGCACTGAAGCTTTCTTT.

This clone was observed a few times. This chain links TRBV2 with TRBJ2-5, with D unclear. V was clipped by 7 bases and J by 5 bases, with 14 bases between them. The CDR3 sequence is 13 residues long. Germline V CDR1 and CDR2: SNHLY, FYNNEI. In DNA form, the CDR3 reads TGTGCCAGCACACCTGGCATATGGGAGACCCAGTACTTC. Encoded protein: CASTPGIWETQYF.

This clone was observed a handful of times. The CDR3 DNA is TGTGCCAGCAGCTTGGGGGGACTGATCTACGAGCAGTACTTC. Translating it yields CASSLGGLIYEQYF. J is TRBJ2-7 and V is TRBV5-4, with a weak D call TRBD2 (6 bases). The CDR3 is 14 residues long. Trimming stripped 0 bases from V and 3 bases from J, with 10 bases between. Germline-derived CDR1 and CDR2 are SGHNT and YYREEE (reference sequence). Looking up the rest from reference TRBV5-4 and TRBJ2-7 gives the full variable domain: ETGVTQSPTHLIKTRGQQVTLRCSSQSGHNTVSWYQQALGQGPQFIFQYYREEENGRGNFPPRFSGLQFPNYSSELNVNALELDDSALYLCASSLGGLIYEQYFGPGTRLTVT.

This clone was observed a handful of times. The CDR3 here is CASSQSPSGSQETQYF. The CDR3 DNA is TGCGCCAGCAGCCAATCGCCTAGCGGGTCCCAAGAGACCCAGTACTTC. The chain has TRBV4-1 and TRBJ2-5; 8 positions match TRBD2. CDR1 is MGHRA, CDR2 YSYEKL, per germline. J gave up 1 base and V 2 bases, and 6 bases lay outside the gene matches. The CDR3 is made up of 16 amino acids.

This chain links TRBV9 with TRBJ1-2; the D is unclear. The V end lost 4 bases, the J end lost 2 bases, and 12 bases lay between the germline ends. There are 14 residues in the CDR3. Germline CDR1 is SGDLS and CDR2 is YYNGEE. The CDR3 nucleotides read TGTGCCAGCAGCAACCTCCGGGAGAACTATGGCTACACCTTC. Protein: CASSNLRENYGYTF.

The rearrangement uses TRBV5-1 and TRBJ2-7, with 10 bases matching TRBD2. Trimming took 4 bases from V and 2 from J; bases not matched to a gene: 6. Looked up from germline, CDR1 is SGHRS and CDR2 is YFSETQ. The CDR3 totals 15 residues. DNA of the CDR3: TGCGCCAGCAGCGTAGCGGGAGGAGGGGCCTACGAGCAGTACTTC. Encoded protein: CASSVAGGGAYEQYF.

The chain employs TRBV7-8 and TRBJ1-2; D is unclear. Trimming cost V 1 base and J 4 bases, with 13 bases left between them. The CDR3 has 15 residues. The germline gives CDR1 SGHVS, CDR2 FQNEAQ. The CDR3 DNA reads TGTGCCAGCAGCTTAGGCCCACAGCCTTTCTATGGCTACACCTTC. Its translation is CASSLGPQPFYGYTF.

A few counts support this clone. The V call is TRBV21-1, the J call TRBJ1-2. TRBV21-1 is tagged as a pseudogene. The CDR3 loop spans 15 amino acids. The chain's CDR3 is CASSSHVDRDTGYTF. For the CDR3, the DNA is TGTGCCAGCAGCTCTCATGTAGACCGGGATACAGGCTACACCTTC.

This clone occurred a few times. This chain links TRBV30 with TRBJ1-4; 7 bases are shared with TRBD1. The CDR3 extends over 16 amino acids. V was pared by 3 bases and J by 5 bases, with 12 bases of the junction left unmatched. In germline, CDR1 is GTSNPN, CDR2 SVGIG (reference sequence). The DNA of the CDR3 is TGTGCCTGGAGGATCTCCCGAGGGGGCGAAAATGAAAAACTGTTTTTT. It codes for CAWRISRGGENEKLFF.

V and J are TRBV18 and TRBJ2-7; the D gene is possibly TRBD2 (6 bases). The germline V and J ends were trimmed by 3 bases and 6 bases, with 12 bases remaining between them. This CDR3 has 13 amino acids. CDR1 and CDR2 from the germline V gene are KGHSH and LQKENI. The CDR3 DNA is TGTGCCAGCTCACCCTCGGGGGATAGCGAGCAGTACTTC. Translation gives CASSPSGDSEQYF.